Sequencing of this T cell receptor (beta chain) was carried out in a study of T cell clonotyping in hematopoietic cell transplantation. Described time point: recipient sample about 28 days before transplant, after cytoreduction. V shed 0 bases and J 4 bases; nucleotides not matched to a gene: 0. CDR1 is SEHNR and CDR2 is FQNEAQ in the germline V gene (reference sequence). This CDR3 is 14 amino acids long. Generated by immunoSEQ multiplex PCR, the TCRdb table keeps only in-frame clones and is missing some. The table has 20,000 to 25,000 clones, 90% seen once. V and J are TRBV7-9 and TRBJ2-7; TRBD1 agrees at 10 bases. The material was peripheral blood mononuclear cells, obtained before stem cell transplant. The receptor was derived from a man aged 18-30 years with biphenotypic leukemia. Some clones in this sample may be carry-over from other donors' samples. DNA of the CDR3: TGTGCCAGCAGCTTAGCGGGACAGGGGTACGAGCAGTACTTC. Translation: CASSLAGQGYEQYF.